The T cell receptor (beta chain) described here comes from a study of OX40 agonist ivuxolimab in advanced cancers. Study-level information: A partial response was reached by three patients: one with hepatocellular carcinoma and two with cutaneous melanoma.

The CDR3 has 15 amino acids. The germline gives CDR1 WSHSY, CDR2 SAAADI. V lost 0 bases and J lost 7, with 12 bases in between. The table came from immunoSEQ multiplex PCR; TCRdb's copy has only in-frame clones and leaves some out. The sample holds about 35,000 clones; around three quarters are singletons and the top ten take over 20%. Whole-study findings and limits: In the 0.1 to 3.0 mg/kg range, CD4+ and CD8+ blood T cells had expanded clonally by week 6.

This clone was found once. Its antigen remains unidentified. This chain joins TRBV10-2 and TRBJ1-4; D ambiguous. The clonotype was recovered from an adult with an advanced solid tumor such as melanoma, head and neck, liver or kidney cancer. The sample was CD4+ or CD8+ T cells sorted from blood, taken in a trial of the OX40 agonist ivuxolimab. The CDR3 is CASSESGNDGEKLFF. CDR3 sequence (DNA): TGCGCCAGCAGTGAGTCAGGGAATGATGGTGAAAAACTGTTTTTT.